The 29 T cell receptor beta chains below were found in one sample sequenced in a study of blood T cells in healthy people across ages. A second PCR of 7 to 11 cycles used a sample-barcoded 5' primer and a J-beta primer mix. Via MiXCR, TCRdb re-called the 5' RACE reads, giving one row per CDR3 protein. The table shows about 930,000 distinct CDR3 sequences, with 25% to 30% occurring only once. These same records also appear under a second study, on T cells of mothers and their children.

Material: blood. These receptors were collected from a woman aged 40 to 50 in good health.

CDR3 in amino acids: CANSWAGVSPVEQYF. The DNA of the CDR3 is TGTGCCAACAGTTGGGCAGGGGTTTCTCCTGTCGAGCAGTACTTC. J is TRBJ2-7 and V is TRBV7-8; D is perhaps TRBD1 (6 bases). The CDR3 is 15 residues long. The ends were cut back, 10 bases at V and 6 bases at J, with 25 bases in the middle. Germline assignment: CDR1 SGHVS and CDR2 FQNEAQ.

The genes are TRBV5-6 and TRBJ1-2; no firm D call. Trimming pared 4 bases from V and 8 bases from J, leaving 12 bases between. This CDR3 has 12 residues. Germline loops: CDR1 SGHDT, CDR2 YYEEEE. The CDR3 DNA sequence: TGTGCCAGCAGCCCGAGGGTCCTGGGCTACACCTTC. This gives the protein CASSPRVLGYTF.

As concerns this clonotype: This could be a read error, since a much larger clone is one nucleotide away. The CDR3 ends on some other residue instead of the conserved phenylalanine or tryptophan, so this is likely a read error. The chain recombines TRBV7-2 with TRBJ2-7, with D tentatively TRBD1 (5 bases). Germline assignment: CDR1 SGHTA and CDR2 FQGNSA. V lost 7 bases, J lost 0 bases, and 13 bases lay in between. This CDR3 comprises 14 residues. The CDR3 DNA reads TGTGCCAGCACCCACGGACATCGCTCCTACGAGCAGTACTTA. The encoded protein is CASTHGHRSYEQYL.

This clonotype showed up just a few times. The gene calls are TRBV27 and TRBJ1-2; the D is unclear. The CDR3 runs 13 residues. Deletions cut 3 bases from V and 7 bases from J, with 12 bases between. The germline gives CDR1 MNHEY, CDR2 SMNVEV (reference sequence). CDR3 loop: CASSFGILGGYTF. The CDR3 region has the DNA TGTGCCAGCAGTTTCGGCATCCTTGGTGGCTACACCTTC.

This clonotype was counted only a few times. The chain has TRBV3-1 and TRBJ2-5; the D call may be TRBD1 or TRBD2 (5 bases each). The CDR3 loop spans 15 amino acids. Germline lookup yields CDR1 LGHDT and CDR2 YNNKEL (reference sequence). V dropped 3 bases and J dropped 0 bases, with 11 bases sitting between them. The CDR3: CASSHRGRYQETQYF. The DNA of the CDR3 is TGTGCCAGCAGCCACCGGGGACGGTACCAAGAGACCCAGTACTTC.

The rearrangement joins TRBV20-1 to TRBJ2-5; perhaps TRBD2 as D (7 bases). CDR1 and CDR2 (germline): DFQATT, SNEGSKA (reference sequence). Trimming took off 2 bases at V and 2 bases at J, with 27 bases between the two ends. The CDR3 has 19 amino acids. The CDR3 nucleotides are TGCAGTGCTAGATGGGGGCTCTCCGTCGTAGCGGGCGATCAAGAGACCCAGTACTTC. It codes for CSARWGLSVVAGDQETQYF.

The J gene is TRBJ2-3, the V gene TRBV6-6; D is undetermined. V gave up 5 bases and J gave up 6 bases, with 9 bases separating them. The CDR3 totals 12 residues. The germline gives CDR1 MNHNY, CDR2 SVGAGI (reference sequence). The CDR3 coding sequence is TGTGCCAGCAGTCCCTCCGTGGATACGCAGTATTTT. Translated: CASSPSVDTQYF.

The CDR3 protein is CASSIPNSYNEQFF. CDR3 nucleotide sequence: TGTGCCAGTAGTATTCCCAACTCCTACAATGAGCAGTTCTTC. This sequence joins TRBV19 and TRBJ2-1; D is undetermined. The CDR3 runs 14 residues. CDR1 and CDR2 from the germline V gene are LNHDA and SQIVND (reference sequence). Trimming left V 3 bases short and J 0 bases short, with 6 bases between.

The V call is TRBV20-1, the J call TRBJ2-3; TRBD1 matches at 7 bases. Trimming took 4 bases from V and 0 from J; bases not matched to a gene: 7. Germline lookup yields CDR1 DFQATT and CDR2 SNEGSKA (reference sequence). The CDR3 extends over 15 amino acids. For the CDR3, the DNA is TGCAGTGCTACCCGCCGACAGGGCAGCACAGATACGCAGTATTTT. Translation gives CSATRRQGSTDTQYF.

The V and J genes are TRBV20-1 and TRBJ1-3, with D hard to call. Germline CDR1 reads DFQATT; CDR2 reads SNEGSKA (reference sequence). The V and J ends lost 3 bases and 0 bases respectively, with 6 bases between them. The length of the CDR3 is 13 residues. In nucleotides, the CDR3 is TGCAGTGCTAGGAAGCCCTCTGGAAACACCATATATTTT. It yields the protein CSARKPSGNTIYF.

This clonotype was found many times. This chain links TRBV18 with TRBJ2-7; D is ambiguous. The CDR3 runs 15 residues. CDR1 and CDR2 (germline): KGHSH, LQKENI. V was shortened by 3 bases and J by 0 bases, with 12 bases between the two germline ends. The CDR3 nucleotides read TGTGCCAGCTCACCGCCCATGGGCCGCTCCTACGAGCAGTACTTC. Translation: CASSPPMGRSYEQYF.

The chain recombines TRBV7-8 with TRBJ2-3; 7 bases are a match to TRBD1. CDR1 and CDR2 (germline): SGHVS, FQNEAQ. V was clipped by 3 bases and J by 4 bases; unmatched bases: 7. CDR3 size: 15 residues. CDR3 sequence reads: CASSLAGTAPDTQYF. In DNA form, the CDR3 reads TGTGCCAGCAGCTTGGCCGGGACAGCCCCAGATACGCAGTATTTT.

This clonotype was seen at least ten times. The V and J genes are TRBV6-6 and TRBJ2-3; 10 bases align to TRBD2. This CDR3 is 15 amino acids long. V lost 6 bases, J lost 5 bases, and 8 bases stayed unmatched. Germline CDR1 MNHNY, CDR2 SVGAGI (reference sequence). The CDR3 sequence is CASSPGTSVKDTQYF. CDR3 coding DNA: TGTGCCAGCAGCCCCGGGACTAGCGTCAAAGATACGCAGTATTTT.

A few counts support this clonotype. J is TRBJ1-2 and V is TRBV7-2, with 7 bases that match TRBD1. The CDR3 contains 15 residues. V dropped 5 bases and J dropped 6; count of bases not matched to a gene: 12. From germline, CDR1 is SGHTA and CDR2 FQGNSA. CDR3 bases: TGTGCCAGCAGCCCATATGACAGGGTTGCCGATGGCTACACCTTC. Its translation: CASSPYDRVADGYTF.

Only a few counts were recorded for this clonotype. The chain is built from TRBV9 and TRBJ2-5; 11 bases agree with TRBD2. The ends lost 3 bases at V and 5 bases at J; junction bases unmatched: 9. CDR1 and CDR2 from the germline V gene are SGDLS and YYNGEE. This CDR3 region has 16 residues. DNA of the CDR3: TGTGCCAGCAGCGCGACTAGCGGGGACATGGGGGAGACCCAGTACTTC. Amino acids: CASSATSGDMGETQYF.

This clonotype was detected only a few times. The chain employs TRBV7-8 and TRBJ2-2; TRBD1 might be the D (7 bases). There are 15 residues in the CDR3. CDR1 SGHVS and CDR2 FQNEAQ come from the germline V gene. V was trimmed by 0 bases and J by 4 bases, leaving 9 bases between them. The CDR3 DNA reads as TGTGCCAGCAGCTTAGCGCAGGGGGGCACCGGGGAGCTGTTTTTT. It translates to CASSLAQGGTGELFF. The full variable domain, completed using reference TRBV7-8 and TRBJ2-2, is GAGVSQSPRYKVAKRGQDVALRCDPISGHVSLFWYQQALGQGPEFLTYFQNEAQLDKSGLPSDRFFAERPEGSVSTLKIQRTQQEDSAVYLCASSLAQGGTGELFFGEGSRLTVL.

This clonotype showed up just a few times. The CDR3 DNA reads TGTGCCAGCAGCTTGGGGGCTATGAACACTGAAGCTTTCTTT. It encodes CASSLGAMNTEAFF. V gene TRBV7-3 combines with J gene TRBJ1-1, with a weak D call TRBD1 (6 bases). The V end was cut by 3 bases, the J end by 0 bases, with 8 bases between. Germline assignment: CDR1 SGHTA and CDR2 FQGTGA. CDR3 length equals 14 residues.

The sample holds a few counts of this clonotype. V usage is TRBV5-5 and J usage is TRBJ1-6, with 7 bases that match TRBD1. Germline V CDR1 and CDR2: SGHKS, YYEKEE (reference sequence). V shed 10 bases, J shed 0 bases, and the junction held 10 bases outside the gene matches. The CDR3 length is 16 residues. Here the CDR3 DNA reads TGTGCCGGCGGCCTCAGGGGGAGCTCCTATAATTCACCCCTCCACTTT. Its translation: CAGGLRGSSYNSPLHF.

The chain links TRBV3-1 to TRBJ2-5; 8 bases align to TRBD2. The J segment lost 5 bases and the V segment lost 3 bases, leaving 2 bases of the junction unmatched. Germline V gene lookup returns CDR1 LGHDT and CDR2 YNNKEL (reference sequence). The CDR3 loop spans 13 amino acids. Written as DNA, the CDR3 is TGTGCCAGCAGCCATTCGGGGGGGGAGACCCAGTACTTC. It encodes CASSHSGGETQYF.

Regarding this clonotype: A much bigger clone sits one base away, suggesting this may be a read error. V usage is TRBV29-1 and J usage is TRBJ1-2, with 7 bases identical to TRBD1. V shed 6 bases and J 9 bases; nucleotides not matched to a gene: 13. CDR1 is SQVTM, CDR2 ANQGSEA, per germline. This CDR3 is built from 13 residues. This CDR3 reads CSVRAGQDNSYTF. DNA for the CDR3: TGCAGCGTGAGGGCCGGACAGGACAATAGCTACACCTTC.

The chain joins TRBV5-1 to TRBJ1-3; 7 nucleotides agree with TRBD1. Per the germline V gene, CDR1 is SGHRS and CDR2 is YFSETQ. V lost 4 bases and J lost 0; bases outside the gene matches: 7. There are 16 residues in the CDR3. The CDR3 is CASSLRQGFSGNTIYF. The CDR3 DNA reads as TGCGCCAGCAGCCTCCGACAGGGCTTCTCTGGAAACACCATATATTTT.

In its sample, this clonotype was seen a few times. A read error may account for a junction end that differs from germline. The chain employs TRBV9 and TRBJ1-6; 7 bases line up with TRBD1. CDR1 is SGDLS and CDR2 is YYNGEE in the germline V gene. The CDR3 has 14 residues. In DNA form, the CDR3 reads TGTGCCAGCAGCGTAGGACAGGGAGGTTCACCCCCCCACTTT. Protein: CASSVGQGGSPPHF.

This clonotype has a count of ten or more. CDR3 in amino acids: CASSSKFGRNNEQFF. The CDR3, as DNA: TGTGCCAGCAGTTCAAAATTTGGCCGAAACAATGAGCAGTTCTTC. V usage is TRBV7-2 and J usage is TRBJ2-1; D is unresolved. The V and J ends lost 6 bases and 5 bases respectively, with 17 bases between them. Germline loops: CDR1 SGHTA, CDR2 FQGNSA. This CDR3 is 15 amino acids long.

The chain links TRBV9 to TRBJ1-4; D uncertain. Germline CDR1 reads SGDLS; CDR2 reads YYNGEE. V gave up 4 bases and J gave up 5 bases, with 12 bases separating them. The CDR3 totals 14 residues. The DNA for the CDR3 is TGTGCCAGCAGCCCCTCACCGACCAATGAAAAACTGTTTTTT. It specifies CASSPSPTNEKLFF.

To note about this clonotype: A much larger clone lies one base from this, so it may be a read error. The chain employs TRBV5-1 and TRBJ2-5; 9 nucleotides match TRBD1. Germline V lookup: CDR1 SGHRS, CDR2 YFSETQ. This CDR3 has 15 residues. Unmatched junction bases numbered 10, after V lost 10 bases and J lost 0 bases. The CDR3 sequence: CAGHRDRGDQETQYF. CDR3 DNA: TGCGCCGGCCATAGAGACAGGGGGGACCAAGAGACCCAGTACTTC.

The rearrangement links TRBV20-1 to TRBJ2-3; 9 bases match TRBD1. This CDR3 is built from 14 residues. With V trimmed by 4 bases and J by 6 bases, 8 bases remained unmatched. Germline values: CDR1 DFQATT, CDR2 SNEGSKA (reference sequence). The CDR3 sequence: CSATGQGLTDTQYF. Written as DNA, the CDR3 is TGCAGTGCTACGGGACAGGGACTCACCGATACGCAGTATTTT.

On this clonotype itself: Sequence at one end of the junction differs from germline and may be a read error. The chain combines TRBV6-1 with TRBJ1-5, with TRBD1 matching 9 bases. The CDR3 length is 15 residues. Germline CDR1 reads MNHNS; CDR2 reads SASEGT. CDR3 coding DNA: TGTGCCAGCACCCCGGGACAGGGTAAGAATCAGCCCCTGCATTTT. This codes for CASTPGQGKNQPLHF.

This clonotype showed up many times. J is TRBJ2-1 and V is TRBV28, with D possibly matching TRBD2 (5 bases). The V and J ends lost 8 bases and 8 bases respectively, with 10 bases between them. CDR3 size: 11 residues. Germline V gene sequence: CDR1 MDHEN, CDR2 SYDVKM. The CDR3 reads CASALADEQFF. CDR3 DNA sequence: TGTGCCAGCGCCCTAGCCGATGAGCAGTTCTTC.

This clonotype has a single count. CDR3 nucleotides: TGTGCCAGCAGGGACAGTGACTACGAGCAGTACTTC. Protein: CASRDSDYEQYF. V gene TRBV28 combines with J gene TRBJ2-4; TRBD1 is a possible D gene (6 bases). The J call may be incorrect, as the DNA end agrees better with TRBJ2-7. The CDR3 is 12 residues long. Germline loops: CDR1 MDHEN, CDR2 SYDVKM.